This T cell receptor beta chain was captured by sequencing in a study of shared clonotypes between healthy human individuals. From germline, CDR1 is LNHNV and CDR2 YYDKDF (reference sequence). After removal of 0 bases from V and 5 bases from J, the junction contained 1 base not matched to a gene. The CDR3 sequence is 15 residues long. This clone was observed a single time. Its antigen is as yet unknown. Findings and caveats of the study: Sequencing depth was predicted to influence how clonotypes are shared among donors.

Original data processing: Filtering differed for immunoSEQ, which gave only junction sequences without quality scores. Profiling relied on immunoSEQ multiplex PCR, and the TCRdb table lists in-frame clones only, not all of them. That table gives V, J and clone size, and the DNA gave D and trimming. The repertoire holds 400,000 or so clones, about 96% seen once, with approximately 0.32% in the top ten. This chain joins TRBV15 and TRBJ1-4, with 9 bases lining up with TRBD1. The sequencing input was memory CD8+ T cells sorted from blood. Sample subset: CD45RO+ cells pooled with CCR7-negative TemRA cells. This TCR came from a young man in good health. Written as DNA, the CDR3 is TGTGCCACCAGCAGAGACGGGACAGGGAATGAAAAACTGTTTTTT. It specifies CATSRDGTGNEKLFF. The variable domain in full, with the rest retrieved from reference TRBV15 and TRBJ1-4, is DAMVIQNPRYQVTQFGKPVTLSCSQTLNHNVMYWYQQKSSQAPKLLFHYYDKDFNNEADTPDNFQSRRPNTSFCFLDIRSPGLGDTAMYLCATSRDGTGNEKLFFGSGTQLSVL.